Listed below are T cell receptor beta chains from one sample, sequenced in a study of cytomegalovirus exposure and HLA in healthy donors. Profiled with immunoSEQ multiplex PCR; TCRdb holds only in-frame clones, not every one. This table holds about 160,000 clones, roughly 80% found once. Sequenced: PBMCs. Receptors originate from a female donor in good health and CMV-seronegative. The CDR3 runs from the conserved cysteine through the conserved F or W. The D gene is left open where the match is weak. Clone sizes are given selectively: once, few, many, or a class where the clone is expanded.

J gene | D gene | clone size | V gene | CDR3 DNA | CDR3 protein
TRBJ1-2 | TRBD1 | few | TRBV6-5 | TGTGCCAGCACTTCCCGACAGGGATCTGGCTACACCTTC | CASTSRQGSGYTF
TRBJ2-3 | TRBD2 | once | TRBV6-1 | TGTGCCAGCAGTGACGGCGGGAGGGCCTCAGATACGCAGTATTTT | CASSDGGRASDTQYF
TRBJ1-5 | . | few | TRBV4-1 | TGCGCCAGCAGCCAGGGCGGGAGGACAAGCAATCAGCCCCAGCATTTT | CASSQGGRTSNQPQHF
TRBJ2-3 | TRBD2 | . | TRBV5-6 | TGTGCCAGCAGCTCTAGCGGGAGGGCGGAAGATACGCAGTATTTT | CASSSSGRAEDTQYF
TRBJ2-2 | . | . | TRBV25-1 | TGTGCCAGCAGTGAATCCCGGGAATCGAACACCGGGGAGCTGTTTTTT | CASSESRESNTGELFF
TRBJ1-6 | TRBD1 | few | TRBV19 | TGTGCCAGTAGTATGGGACAGGGAGGCTATAATTCACCCCTCCACTTT | CASSMGQGGYNSPLHF
TRBJ2-2 | . | . | TRBV9 | TGTGCCAGCAGCGTAGACGCCTCCCCGGGGACCGGGGAGCTGTTTTTT | CASSVDASPGTGELFF
TRBJ1-1 | . | . | TRBV11-2 | TGTGCCAGCAGCCACACATTCGGGGGGTTTGACACTGAAGCTTTCTTT | CASSHTFGGFDTEAFF
TRBJ2-7 | TRBD1 | few | TRBV7-8 | TGTGCCAGCAGCCTAACGGACAGGGGCGAGCAGTACTTC | CASSLTDRGEQYF
TRBJ1-1 | . | . | TRBV7-9 | TGTGCCAGCAGAACGGAGACAGGTAACACTGAAGCTTTCTTT | CASRTETGNTEAFF
TRBJ1-5 | . | . | TRBV18 | TGTGCCAGCTCACCATCGGCAGGGGATCAGCCCCAGCATTTT | CASSPSAGDQPQHF
TRBJ1-2 | . | . | TRBV7-8 | TGTGCCAGCAGCGACTTGCGGGACCCAACTAACTATGGCTACACCTTC | CASSDLRDPTNYGYTF
TRBJ1-2 | . | . | TRBV19 | TGTGCCAGTAGTATCGGGCAGGGGAGCTATGGCTACACCTTC | CASSIGQGSYGYTF
TRBJ2-7 | TRBD2 | . | TRBV7-2 | TGTGCCAGCAGCCGACTAGCGGCCAACTACGAGCAGTACTTC | CASSRLAANYEQYF
TRBJ2-3 | . | few | TRBV9 | TGTGCCAGCAGCGTAGCCGTGACTAGGGAAGATACGCAGTATTTT | CASSVAVTREDTQYF
TRBJ2-1 | TRBD2 | . | TRBV6-5 | TGTGCCAGCAATCCTCAACTAGCGGGGGTTAGTGAGCAGTTCTTC | CASNPQLAGVSEQFF
TRBJ2-1 | . | . | TRBV7-9 | TGTGCCAGCAGCTTACAAGTGCGGGACGGCAATGAGCAGTTCTTC | CASSLQVRDGNEQFF
TRBJ2-1 | . | . | TRBV7-9 | TGTGCCAGCAGCTTACCAAGCCTGGACTCCCGCGGTGAGCAGTTCTTC | CASSLPSLDSRGEQFF
TRBJ2-7 | . | . | TRBV2 | TGTGCCACAAGTGGGGGGGGCGGAACCTACGAGCAGTACTTC | CATSGGGGTYEQYF
TRBJ2-3 | TRBD2 | . | TRBV27 | TGTGCCAGCAGAGCCCCGCGGGGGAAAGCAGATACGCAGTATTTT | CASRAPRGKADTQYF
TRBJ1-2 | . | . | TRBV10-3 | TGTGCCATCAGTGCATACGACGTTAACTATGGCCACACCTTC | CAISAYDVNYGHTF
TRBJ1-3 | . | few | TRBV1 | TGCACCAGCAGCCAAGTACAGGGGGTGTCTGGAAACACCATATATTTT | CTSSQVQGVSGNTIYF
TRBJ2-1 | TRBD1 | few | TRBV7-7 | TGTGCCAGCAGCCAAGCGGCAGGGGGAGAGCAGTTCTTC | CASSQAAGGEQFF
TRBJ1-1 | TRBD1 | . | TRBV19 | TGTGCCAGTAGTCCCCGGACAGGGATGAACACTGAAGCTTTCTTT | CASSPRTGMNTEAFF
TRBJ2-7 | . | . | TRBV29-1 | TGCAGCGTTGGTACGGGACTCACGGGCGAGCAGTACTTC | CSVGTGLTGEQYF